This TCR beta chain was retrieved from a study of regulatory T cells in long-lasting Graves disease. Germline V CDR1 and CDR2: MDHEN, SYDVKM. CDR3 length: 12 residues. Trimming took off 5 bases at V and 12 bases at J, with 14 bases between the two ends. Described time point: newly diagnosed GD, antithyroid drugs for less than 3 months. Isolated PBMC RNA provided the starting material for the TCR library. The peripheral blood volume drawn was 7 to 10 milliliters, and it was collected into EDTA tubes. To make TCR beta libraries, researchers used iRepertoire HTBI primers and Arm-PCR of CDR3 regions. TCRdb re-called the multiplex PCR reads with MiXCR, one entry per CDR3 protein. This table holds hundreds of thousands of distinct CDR3 sequences, about 15% found once. Study results and limitations: Preferential use of TRBV28, TRBJ1-2 and TRBJ2-5 was seen in persistent disease.

The sample holds many counts of this clonotype. The antigen is undetermined. In addition, the sample was reused for a study of T cells in Graves' hyperthyroidism and ophthalmopathy. That work adds: Researchers found most expanded thyroid clonotypes above 0.001 in blood as well.

This sequence was found in a young woman with Graves disease. Specimen: peripheral blood mononuclear cells (PBMCs), collected at new diagnosis, from a patient treated with antithyroid drugs. This chain uses TRBV28 with TRBJ2-1; D unclear. The CDR3 bases are TGTGCCAGCAGTACGACTCCGCCCGGGCAGTTCTTC. Protein sequence: CASSTTPPGQFF.